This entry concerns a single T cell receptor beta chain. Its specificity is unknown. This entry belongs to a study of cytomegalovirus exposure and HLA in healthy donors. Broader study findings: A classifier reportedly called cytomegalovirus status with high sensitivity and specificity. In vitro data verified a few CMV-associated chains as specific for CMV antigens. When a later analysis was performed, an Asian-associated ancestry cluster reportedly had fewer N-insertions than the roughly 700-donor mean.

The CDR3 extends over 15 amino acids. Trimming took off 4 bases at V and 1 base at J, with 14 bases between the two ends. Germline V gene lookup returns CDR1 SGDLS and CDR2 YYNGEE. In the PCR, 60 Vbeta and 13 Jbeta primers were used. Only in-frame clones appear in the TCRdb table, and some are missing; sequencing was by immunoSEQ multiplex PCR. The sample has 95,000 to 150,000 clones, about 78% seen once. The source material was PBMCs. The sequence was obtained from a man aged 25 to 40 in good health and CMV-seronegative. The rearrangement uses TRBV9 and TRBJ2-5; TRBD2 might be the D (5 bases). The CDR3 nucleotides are TGTGCCAGCAGCACGCGGGCACACCTCCAAGAGACCCAGTACTTC. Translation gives CASSTRAHLQETQYF.